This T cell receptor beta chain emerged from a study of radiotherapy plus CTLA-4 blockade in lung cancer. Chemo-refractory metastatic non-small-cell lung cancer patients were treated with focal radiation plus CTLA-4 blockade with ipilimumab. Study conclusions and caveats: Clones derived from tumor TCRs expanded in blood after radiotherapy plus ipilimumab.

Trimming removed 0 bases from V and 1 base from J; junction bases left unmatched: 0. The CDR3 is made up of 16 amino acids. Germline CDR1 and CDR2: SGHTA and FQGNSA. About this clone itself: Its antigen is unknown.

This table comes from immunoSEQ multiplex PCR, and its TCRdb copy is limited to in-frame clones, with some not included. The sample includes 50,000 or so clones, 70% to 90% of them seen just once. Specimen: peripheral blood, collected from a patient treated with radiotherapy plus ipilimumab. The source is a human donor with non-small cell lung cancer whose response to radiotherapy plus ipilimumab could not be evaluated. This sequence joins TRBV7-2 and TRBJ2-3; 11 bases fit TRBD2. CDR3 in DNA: TGTGCCAGCAGCTTAGCTAGCGGGGGGGGCACAGATACGCAGTATTTT. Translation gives CASSLASGGGTDTQYF.